The 21 T cell receptor beta chains given below trace back to one sample, sequenced in a study of T cell repertoires in aging, cancer and after chemotherapy. Amplification of TCR beta used genomic DNA extracted from peripheral blood. A mixed TRB-A/B primer pool amplified rearranged TRB by multiplex touch-down PCR. TCRdb recomputed calls from the multiplex PCR reads with MiXCR, one row per CDR3 protein. The sample has 4,000 to 5,500 distinct CDR3 sequences; roughly 39% are singletons. The specimen was blood. Source of these receptors: a human donor with a blood cancer.

V gene TRBV6-4 combines with J gene TRBJ2-7, with a tentative D call TRBD1 (5 bases). CDR3 length: 17 residues. The ends were cut back, 3 bases at V and 0 bases at J, with 18 bases in the middle. Germline CDR1 MRHNA, CDR2 SNTAGT. The CDR3 region has the DNA TGTGCCAGCAGTGAAACACATACAGGCCAGAGCTCCTACGAGCAGTACGTC. It is translated as CASSETHTGQSSYEQYV.

This clonotype is a singleton in its sample. The rearrangement uses TRBV20-1 and TRBJ1-4, with a tentative D call TRBD1 (5 bases). CDR3 length equals 14 residues. Trimming removed 4 bases at V and 2 bases at J, with 11 bases between. Germline V gene data show CDR1 as DFQATT and CDR2 as SNEGSKA (reference sequence). The CDR3 region is CSATKTVTNEKLFF. DNA for the CDR3: TGCAGTGCTACCAAGACAGTGACTAATGAAAAACTGTTTTTT.

CDR3: CASIESLFGELFF. As DNA, the CDR3 is TGTGCCAGCATAGAATCCCTTTTTGGAGAACTGTTTTTT. The chain carries TRBV6-6 and TRBJ1-4; no reliable D call. Trimming stripped 7 bases from V and 12 bases from J, with 18 bases between. Germline assignment: CDR1 MNHNY and CDR2 SVGAGI (reference sequence). CDR3 length equals 13 residues.

In this sample, this clonotype turned up a few times. The chain carries TRBV6-5 and TRBJ2-3; D remains unclear. The germline V gene has CDR1 MNHEY and CDR2 SVGAGI. The CDR3 spans 12 residues. Trimming removed 6 bases from V and 1 base from J, with 5 bases in between. CDR3 region: CASRIGTDTQYF. The CDR3 bases are TGTGCCAGCAGAATCGGCACAGATACGCAGTATTTT.

This clonotype was seen more than once but under ten times. The CDR3 DNA reads as TGCAGCGTCACGTCCGGGACAGTAGACTTCAAAAACATTCAGTACTTC. Protein sequence: CSVTSGTVDFKNIQYF. This rearrangement joins TRBV29-1 to TRBJ2-4; TRBD1 agrees at 7 bases. The germline V gene encodes CDR1 SQVTM and CDR2 ANQGSEA. V dropped 6 bases and J dropped 3; count of bases not matched to a gene: 14. CDR3 length equals 16 residues.

The rearrangement links TRBV6-1 to TRBJ2-7, with D perhaps matching TRBD2 (6 bases). CDR3 length: 15 residues. The V end lost 7 bases, the J end lost 3 bases, and 19 bases lay between the germline ends. CDR1 and CDR2 (germline): MNHNS, SASEGT. Written as DNA, the CDR3 is TGTGCCAGCACCGACCGGTTGGGGGGAGGCTACGAGCAGTACTTC. Protein: CASTDRLGGGYEQYF.

This clonotype was picked up a small number of times. The chain employs TRBV27 and TRBJ2-3; TRBD2 aligns across 7 bases. The germline CDR1 and CDR2 sequences are MNHEY and SMNVEV (reference sequence). Trimming cost V 5 bases and J 2 bases; bases outside gene matches: 4. The CDR3 runs to 14 residues. CDR3 amino acids: CASSLTSFTDTQYF. Written as DNA, the CDR3 is TGTGCCAGCAGTCTGACTAGCTTCACAGATACGCAGTATTTT.

This clonotype appeared a few times. The rearrangement uses TRBV5-6 and TRBJ1-6; D is perhaps TRBD1 (6 bases). V lost 4 bases to trimming and J lost 8 bases, with 16 bases between them. Germline assignment: CDR1 SGHDT and CDR2 YYEEEE. CDR3 length: 15 residues. CDR3: CASSRGDWEYSPLHF. As DNA, the CDR3 is TGTGCCAGCAGCAGGGGGGACTGGGAGTATTCACCCCTCCACTTT.

The V call is TRBV6-5, the J call TRBJ2-5; D tentatively reads TRBD1 or TRBD2 (6 bases each). The CDR3 spans 13 residues. V lost 0 bases and J 7 bases, leaving 9 bases between the germline ends. Per the germline V gene, CDR1 is MNHEY and CDR2 is SVGAGI. The CDR3 nucleotides are TGTGCCAGCAGTTACTCCAGGGGAGGGACCCAGTACTTC. Encoded protein: CASSYSRGGTQYF.

The chain has TRBV7-9 and TRBJ2-2; perhaps TRBD2 as D (5 bases). Per the germline V gene, CDR1 is SEHNR and CDR2 is FQNEAQ (reference sequence). The length of the CDR3 is 15 residues. Trimming removed 1 base from V and 4 bases from J, with 10 bases in between. The CDR3 DNA reads as TGTGCCAGCAGCTTAGTTGGACTTATCACCGGGGAGCTGTTTTTT. It specifies CASSLVGLITGELFF.

The sample holds a few counts of this clonotype. The gene calls are TRBV10-3 and TRBJ1-4; TRBD1 agrees at 9 bases. From germline, CDR1 is ENHRY and CDR2 SYGVKD. The CDR3 extends over 15 amino acids. After removal of 3 bases from V and 5 bases from J, the junction contained 4 bases not matched to a gene. CDR3 coding DNA: TGTGCCATCAGTGACGGGACAGGGCTGAATGAAAAACTGTTTTTT. This codes for CAISDGTGLNEKLFF.

The chain uses TRBV12-3 or TRBV12-4 and TRBJ1-1; TRBD1 matches 12 bases. The CDR3 consists of 18 residues. V trimming: 7 bases; J trimming: 3 bases; junction bases outside the gene matches: 15. CDR3 DNA: TGTGCCAGCACCTTCATGCCGGGACAGGGGGCCTTTGACACTGAAGCTTTCTTT. Protein sequence: CASTFMPGQGAFDTEAFF.

The chain links TRBV19 to TRBJ2-2; tentatively, D is TRBD1 or TRBD2 (5 bases each). The V end was cut by 3 bases, the J end by 6 bases, with 14 bases between. This CDR3 has 15 amino acids. Germline CDR1 is LNHDA and CDR2 is SQIVND (reference sequence). CDR3 coding DNA: TGTGCCAGTAGTATTTTTTTGTGGGACGCCGGGGAGCTGTTTTTT. This codes for CASSIFLWDAGELFF.

The V call is TRBV7-9, the J call TRBJ1-2, with TRBD1 matching 12 bases. With V trimmed by 1 base and J by 8 bases, 2 bases remained unmatched. This CDR3 is built from 14 residues. Germline V gene data show CDR1 as SEHNR and CDR2 as FQNEAQ (reference sequence). CDR3 nucleotides: TGTGCCAGCAGCTTAGGGGACAGGGGGCGGGGCTACACCTTC. Residues: CASSLGDRGRGYTF.

By share of the sample, this clonotype is medium-sized. This chain uses TRBV5-6 with TRBJ2-5, with D perhaps matching TRBD1 (5 bases). The germline V and J ends were trimmed by 1 base and 4 bases, with 8 bases remaining between them. Germline V lookup: CDR1 SGHDT, CDR2 YYEEEE. This CDR3 contains 13 residues. CDR3 nucleotide sequence: TGTGCCAGCAGCTTGCAAGGGGTAGAGACCCAGTACTTC. It codes for CASSLQGVETQYF.

Comment on this clonotype: One end of the junction is discordant with germline, which a read error may explain. The V call is TRBV5-5, the J call TRBJ1-1, with TRBD1 as a possible D gene (5 bases). The CDR3 extends over 18 amino acids. In germline, CDR1 is SGHKS, CDR2 YYEKEE (reference sequence). The CDR3 is CASSLVVSPPGPNTEAFF. CDR3 in DNA: TGCGCCAGCAGCTTGGTTGTCAGCCCACCGGGACCGAACACTGAAGCTTTCTTT.

CDR3 in DNA: TGTGCCAGCAGCTTGAAAGGGGGGGGCACTGAAGCTTTCTTT. Its translation: CASSLKGGGTEAFF. The rearrangement links TRBV5-4 to TRBJ1-1; tentative D call: TRBD1 (6 bases). Germline V gene data show CDR1 as SGHNT and CDR2 as YYREEE (reference sequence). The germline V and J ends were trimmed by 1 base and 4 bases, with 11 bases remaining between them. This CDR3 comprises 14 residues.

This clonotype has a handful of counts. V is TRBV12-3 or TRBV12-4 and J is TRBJ2-7; D unresolved. The CDR3 is 15 residues long. Trimming took off 5 bases at V and 0 bases at J, with 14 bases between the two ends. The CDR3 coding sequence is TGTGCCAGCAGTCCCCGAGTGGTGAACTCCTACGAGCAGTACTTC. Its protein is CASSPRVVNSYEQYF.

As regards this clonotype: This CDR3 fails to terminate in the conserved phenylalanine or tryptophan, so it likely reflects a read error. The chain couples TRBV29-1 to TRBJ2-3, with a tentative D call TRBD2 (6 bases). The CDR3 is 14 amino acids. In germline, CDR1 is SQVTM, CDR2 ANQGSEA. V lost 7 bases to trimming and J lost 5 bases, with 19 bases between them. DNA for the CDR3: TGCAGCGCCGAGGCGGGACCGGGGAGAGATACGCAGTATGTT. It encodes CSAEAGPGRDTQYV.

The chain links TRBV6-1 to TRBJ2-2; D unresolved. V dropped 3 bases and J dropped 7 bases, with 9 bases sitting between them. The CDR3 length is 13 residues. Germline loops: CDR1 MNHNS, CDR2 SASEGT. CDR3 nucleotides: TGTGCCAGCAGTGACTCCCAAGTCGGGGAGCTGTTTTTT. This translates into CASSDSQVGELFF.

This clonotype was detected once. The rearrangement joins TRBV20-1 to TRBJ2-1, with 9 bases that match TRBD2. The CDR3 length is 18 residues. The V gene's germline CDR1 is DFQATT and CDR2 SNEGSKA (reference sequence). J gave up 0 bases and V 0 bases, and 9 bases lay outside the gene matches. The CDR3 coding sequence is TGCAGTGCTAGAGATCCGAGTAGCGGGGGACACTCCTACAATGAGCAGTTCTTC. Translating it yields CSARDPSSGGHSYNEQFF.